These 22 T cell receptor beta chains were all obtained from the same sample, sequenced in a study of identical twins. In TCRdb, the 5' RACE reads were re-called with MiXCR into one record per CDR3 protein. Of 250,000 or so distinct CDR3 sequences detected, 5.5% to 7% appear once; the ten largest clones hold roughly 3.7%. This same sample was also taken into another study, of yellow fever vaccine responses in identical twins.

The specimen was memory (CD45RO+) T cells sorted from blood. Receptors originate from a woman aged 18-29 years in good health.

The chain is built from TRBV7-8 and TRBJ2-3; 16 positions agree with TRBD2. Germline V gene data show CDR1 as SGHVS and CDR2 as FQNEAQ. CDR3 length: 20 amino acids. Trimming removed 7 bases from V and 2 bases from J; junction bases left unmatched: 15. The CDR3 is CASNSFPGLAGGRVTDTQYF. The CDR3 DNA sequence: TGTGCCAGCAACTCCTTTCCGGGACTAGCGGGGGGGCGGGTCACAGATACGCAGTATTTT.

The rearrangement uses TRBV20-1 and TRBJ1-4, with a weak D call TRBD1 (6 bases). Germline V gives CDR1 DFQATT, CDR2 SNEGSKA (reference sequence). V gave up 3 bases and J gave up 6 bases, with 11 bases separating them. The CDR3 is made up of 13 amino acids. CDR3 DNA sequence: TGCAGTGCTAGGGTAGGGGGACATGAAAAACTGTTTTTT. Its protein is CSARVGGHEKLFF.

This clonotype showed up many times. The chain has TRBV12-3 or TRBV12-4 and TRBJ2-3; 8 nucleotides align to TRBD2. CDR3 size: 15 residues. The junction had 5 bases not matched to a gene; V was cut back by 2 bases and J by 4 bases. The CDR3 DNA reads TGTGCCAGCAGTTTAACCGGGAGGGCCGCAGATACGCAGTATTTT. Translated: CASSLTGRAADTQYF.

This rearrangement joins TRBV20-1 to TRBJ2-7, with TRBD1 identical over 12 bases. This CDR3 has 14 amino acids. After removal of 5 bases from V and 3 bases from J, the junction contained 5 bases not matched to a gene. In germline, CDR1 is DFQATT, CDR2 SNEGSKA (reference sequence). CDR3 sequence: CSAGTGGVNYEQYF. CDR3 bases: TGCAGTGCTGGGACAGGGGGCGTGAACTACGAGCAGTACTTC.

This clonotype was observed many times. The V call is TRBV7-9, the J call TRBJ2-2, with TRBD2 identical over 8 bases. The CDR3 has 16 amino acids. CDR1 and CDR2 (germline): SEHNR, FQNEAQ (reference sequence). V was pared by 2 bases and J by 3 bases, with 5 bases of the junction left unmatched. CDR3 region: CASSLLAGDHTGELFF. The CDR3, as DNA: TGTGCCAGCAGCTTACTAGCGGGTGATCACACCGGGGAGCTGTTTTTT.

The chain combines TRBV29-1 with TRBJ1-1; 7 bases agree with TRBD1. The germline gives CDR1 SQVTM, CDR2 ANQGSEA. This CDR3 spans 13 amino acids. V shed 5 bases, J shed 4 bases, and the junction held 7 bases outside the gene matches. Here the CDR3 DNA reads TGCAGCGTTCGATCCGGGACAGCCACTGAAGCTTTCTTT. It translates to CSVRSGTATEAFF.

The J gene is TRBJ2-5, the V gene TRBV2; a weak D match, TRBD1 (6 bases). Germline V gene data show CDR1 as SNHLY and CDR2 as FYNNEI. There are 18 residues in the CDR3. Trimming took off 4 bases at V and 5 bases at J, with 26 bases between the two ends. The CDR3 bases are TGTGCCAGCAGTGTGGGGACCGCTGGCACAGGGAGCGGTGAGACCCAGTACTTC. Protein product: CASSVGTAGTGSGETQYF.

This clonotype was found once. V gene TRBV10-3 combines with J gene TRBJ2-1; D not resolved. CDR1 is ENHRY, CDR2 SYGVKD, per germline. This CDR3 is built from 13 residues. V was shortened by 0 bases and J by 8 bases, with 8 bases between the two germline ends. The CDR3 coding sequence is TGTGCCATCAGTGAGTCGAGGTGGGATGAGCAGTTCTTC. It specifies CAISESRWDEQFF.

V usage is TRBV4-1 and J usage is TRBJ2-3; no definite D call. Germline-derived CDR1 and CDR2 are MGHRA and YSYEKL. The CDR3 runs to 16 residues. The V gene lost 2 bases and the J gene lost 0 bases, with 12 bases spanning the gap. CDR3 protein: CASSQMFSTSTDTQYF. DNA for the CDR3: TGCGCCAGCAGCCAAATGTTCTCGACTAGCACAGATACGCAGTATTTT.

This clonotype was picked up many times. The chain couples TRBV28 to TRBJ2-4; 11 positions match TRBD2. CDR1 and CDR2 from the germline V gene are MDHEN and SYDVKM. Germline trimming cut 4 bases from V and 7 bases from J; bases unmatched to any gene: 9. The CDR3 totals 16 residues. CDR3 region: CASSSSGTSGLNIQYF. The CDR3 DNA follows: TGTGCCAGCAGTTCATCCGGGACTAGCGGCTTGAACATTCAGTACTTC.

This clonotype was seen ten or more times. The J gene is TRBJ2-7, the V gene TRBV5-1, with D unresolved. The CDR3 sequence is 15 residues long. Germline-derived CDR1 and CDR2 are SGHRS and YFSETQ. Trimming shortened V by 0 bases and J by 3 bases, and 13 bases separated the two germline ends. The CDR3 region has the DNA TGCGCCAGCAGCTTGGAAGGTGGCCCCTACTACGAGCAGTACTTC. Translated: CASSLEGGPYYEQYF.

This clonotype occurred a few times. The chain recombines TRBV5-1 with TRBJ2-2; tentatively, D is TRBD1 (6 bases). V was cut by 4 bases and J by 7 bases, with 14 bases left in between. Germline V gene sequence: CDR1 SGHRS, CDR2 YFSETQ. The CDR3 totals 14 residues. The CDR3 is CASSRDTADGELFF. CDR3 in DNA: TGCGCCAGCAGCCGGGACACCGCGGACGGGGAGCTGTTTTTT.

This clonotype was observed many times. The CDR3 sequence is CSARGSNSPLHF. CDR3 nucleotides: TGCAGTGCTAGAGGGAGTAATTCACCCCTCCACTTT. This rearrangement joins TRBV20-1 to TRBJ1-6, with D hard to call. The germline V gene has CDR1 DFQATT and CDR2 SNEGSKA (reference sequence). Between the trimmed V and J ends, which lost 1 base and 6 bases, there was a span of 4 bases. CDR3 length: 12 residues.

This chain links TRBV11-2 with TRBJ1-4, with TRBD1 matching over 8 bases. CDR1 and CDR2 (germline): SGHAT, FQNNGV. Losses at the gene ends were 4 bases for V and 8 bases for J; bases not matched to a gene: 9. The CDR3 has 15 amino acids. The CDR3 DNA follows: TGTGCCAGCAGCTACTGGGGACAGGTGGGAGAAAAACTGTTTTTT. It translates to CASSYWGQVGEKLFF.

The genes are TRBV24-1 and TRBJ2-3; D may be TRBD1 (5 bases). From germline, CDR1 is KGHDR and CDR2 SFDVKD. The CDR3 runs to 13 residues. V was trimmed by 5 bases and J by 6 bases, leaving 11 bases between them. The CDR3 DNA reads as TGTGCCACCAGTGTGGCAGGGTTCGATACGCAGTATTTT. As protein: CATSVAGFDTQYF.

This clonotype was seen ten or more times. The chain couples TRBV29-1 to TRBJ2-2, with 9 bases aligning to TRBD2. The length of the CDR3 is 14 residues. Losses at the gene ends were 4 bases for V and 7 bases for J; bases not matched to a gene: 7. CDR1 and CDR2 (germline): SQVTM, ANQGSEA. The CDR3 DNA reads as TGCAGCGTTGGACTAGCGGTCGGAGGCGGGGAGCTGTTTTTT. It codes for CSVGLAVGGGELFF.

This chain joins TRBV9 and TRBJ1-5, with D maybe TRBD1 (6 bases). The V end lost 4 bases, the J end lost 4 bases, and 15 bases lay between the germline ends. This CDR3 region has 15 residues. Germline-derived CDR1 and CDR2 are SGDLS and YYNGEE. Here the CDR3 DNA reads TGTGCCAGCAGCCTAGGGGGGACGGAAAATCAGCCCCAGCATTTT. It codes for CASSLGGTENQPQHF.

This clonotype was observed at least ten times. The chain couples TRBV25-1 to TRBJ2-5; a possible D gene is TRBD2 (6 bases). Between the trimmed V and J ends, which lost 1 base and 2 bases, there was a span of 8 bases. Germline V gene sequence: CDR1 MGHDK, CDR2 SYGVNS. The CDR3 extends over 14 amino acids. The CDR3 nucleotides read TGTGCCAGCAGTGAATTAGGAGGGCAAGAGACCCAGTACTTC. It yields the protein CASSELGGQETQYF.

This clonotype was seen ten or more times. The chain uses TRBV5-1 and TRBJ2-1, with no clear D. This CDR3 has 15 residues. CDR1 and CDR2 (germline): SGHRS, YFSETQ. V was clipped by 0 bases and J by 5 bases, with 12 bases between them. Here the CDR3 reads CASSLGSRINNEQFF. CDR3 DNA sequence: TGCGCCAGCAGCTTGGGGAGCCGGATTAACAATGAGCAGTTCTTC.

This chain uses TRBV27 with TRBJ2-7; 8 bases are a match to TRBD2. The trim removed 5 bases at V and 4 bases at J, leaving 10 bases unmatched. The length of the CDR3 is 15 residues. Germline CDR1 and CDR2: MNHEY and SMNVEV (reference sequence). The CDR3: CASSTGLGGGYEQYF. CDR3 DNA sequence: TGTGCCAGCAGTACGGGACTAGGGGGGGGTTACGAGCAGTACTTC.

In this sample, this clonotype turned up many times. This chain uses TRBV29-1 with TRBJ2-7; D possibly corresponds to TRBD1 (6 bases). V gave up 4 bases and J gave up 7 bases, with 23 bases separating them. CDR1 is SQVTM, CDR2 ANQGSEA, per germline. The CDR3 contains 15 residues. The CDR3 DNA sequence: TGCAGCGTTGGTGGGGGCCTGGATCCCCTCGGGGAGCAGTACTTC. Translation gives CSVGGGLDPLGEQYF.

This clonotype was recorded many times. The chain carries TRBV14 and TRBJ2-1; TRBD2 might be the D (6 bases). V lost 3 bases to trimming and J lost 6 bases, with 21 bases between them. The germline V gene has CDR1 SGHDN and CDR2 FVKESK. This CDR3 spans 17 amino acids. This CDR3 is CASSQVGGLYLSNEQFF. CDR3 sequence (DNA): TGTGCCAGCAGCCAGGTGGGAGGATTGTATTTGAGCAATGAGCAGTTCTTC.